A single sample gave rise to the 15 T cell receptor beta chains below, sequenced in a study of CD8 T cells in ankylosing spondylitis. TCRdb independently ran MiXCR on the 5' RACE reads; one entry per CDR3 protein. The sample shows more than 25,000 distinct CDR3 sequences, nearly 5.5% of them seen only once. Sequencing input: blood, either unsorted or a sorted T cell fraction (not recorded which). The receptors originated from a female donor with ankylosing spondylitis or in good health (not recorded which).

The gene calls are TRBV9 and TRBJ2-1; perhaps D is TRBD1 or TRBD2 (6 bases each). The CDR3 consists of 16 residues. Germline CDR1 is SGDLS and CDR2 is YYNGEE. Trimming stripped 0 bases from V and 5 bases from J, with 15 bases between. CDR3 sequence: CASSVAGGRVDNEQFF. The CDR3 DNA follows: TGTGCCAGCAGCGTAGCCGGGGGCAGGGTGGACAATGAGCAGTTCTTC.

This clonotype is medium-sized by share. The chain has TRBV9 and TRBJ2-7; TRBD1 might be the D (6 bases). Germline CDR1 and CDR2: SGDLS and YYNGEE. This CDR3 is built from 15 residues. The V end lost 0 bases, the J end lost 6 bases, and 16 bases lay between the germline ends. The CDR3 sequence: CASSVGGRGGGEQYF. In nucleotides, the CDR3 is TGTGCCAGCAGCGTAGGGGGACGAGGGGGTGGCGAGCAGTACTTC.

In this sample, this clonotype is medium-sized (0.01 to 0.1%). The gene calls are TRBV9 and TRBJ1-1; 10 bases are shared with TRBD1. The CDR3 contains 14 residues. Trimming removed 2 bases from V and 6 bases from J; junction bases left unmatched: 4. CDR1 is SGDLS and CDR2 is YYNGEE in the germline V gene. The CDR3 coding sequence is TGTGCCAGCAGCGTGACAGGGGGCAAGGCTGAAGCTTTCTTT. As protein: CASSVTGGKAEAFF. The full variable domain, with the rest looked up from reference TRBV9 and TRBJ1-1, is DSGVTQTPKHLITATGQRVTLRCSPRSGDLSVYWYQQSLDQGLQFLIQYYNGEERAKGNILERFSAQQFPDLHSELNLSSLELGDSALYFCASSVTGGKAEAFFGQGTRLTVV.

This clonotype occurred many times. For the CDR3, the DNA is TGTGCCAGCAGCCCCCAATCTGCAGGCTTCGTCTACGAGCAGTACTTC. Translated, it gives CASSPQSAGFVYEQYF. This rearrangement joins TRBV9 to TRBJ2-7; D unclear. Trimming stripped 4 bases from V and 3 bases from J, with 20 bases between. This CDR3 contains 16 residues. Looked up from germline, CDR1 is SGDLS and CDR2 is YYNGEE. The whole variable domain, filled in from reference TRBV9 and TRBJ2-7, reads DSGVTQTPKHLITATGQRVTLRCSPRSGDLSVYWYQQSLDQGLQFLIQYYNGEERAKGNILERFSAQQFPDLHSELNLSSLELGDSALYFCASSPQSAGFVYEQYFGPGTRLTVT.

This chain uses TRBV9 with TRBJ2-1, with 9 bases matching TRBD2. The V segment lost 1 base and the J segment 8 bases; nucleotides outside the gene matches: 10. The CDR3 is made up of 16 amino acids. Germline-derived CDR1 and CDR2 are SGDLS and YYNGEE. The DNA for the CDR3 is TGTGCCAGCAGCGTATCCAACCGACTAGCGGAAGATGAGCAGTTCTTC. It yields the protein CASSVSNRLAEDEQFF.

This clonotype appeared many times. This chain links TRBV9 with TRBJ1-1; D unresolved. The CDR3 runs to 14 residues. The ends were cut back, 4 bases at V and 8 bases at J, with 18 bases in the middle. Germline V CDR1 and CDR2: SGDLS, YYNGEE. CDR3 coding DNA: TGTGCCAGCAGCCTCTCGGTTCGGGGAGAGGAAGCTTTCTTT. Translation gives CASSLSVRGEEAFF.

This clonotype was detected ten times or more. The V call is TRBV9, the J call TRBJ1-1; D ambiguous. This CDR3 comprises 14 residues. Germline V gene data show CDR1 as SGDLS and CDR2 as YYNGEE. V was pared by 0 bases and J by 6 bases, with 12 bases between. The CDR3 protein is CASSVDSAAAEAFF. The CDR3 bases are TGTGCCAGCAGCGTAGATTCCGCGGCAGCTGAAGCTTTCTTT. The full variable domain, its missing parts supplied by reference TRBV9 and TRBJ1-1, is DSGVTQTPKHLITATGQRVTLRCSPRSGDLSVYWYQQSLDQGLQFLIQYYNGEERAKGNILERFSAQQFPDLHSELNLSSLELGDSALYFCASSVDSAAAEAFFGQGTRLTVV.

Many counts were recorded for this clonotype. The chain links TRBV9 to TRBJ2-2; no clear D. Germline V CDR1 and CDR2: SGDLS, YYNGEE. This CDR3 has 14 amino acids. V lost 0 bases and J 6 bases, leaving 9 bases between the germline ends. The chain's CDR3 is CASSVGSNPGELFF. DNA for the CDR3: TGTGCCAGCAGCGTAGGTAGTAACCCCGGGGAGCTGTTTTTT.

In this sample, this clonotype turned up many times. The chain joins TRBV9 to TRBJ1-1, with D tentatively TRBD1 (6 bases). Germline V gene data show CDR1 as SGDLS and CDR2 as YYNGEE. The CDR3 contains 14 residues. V was pared by 2 bases and J by 5 bases, with 13 bases between. CDR3 DNA: TGTGCCAGCAGCGTGGGGGGCGCGGAGACTGAAGCTTTCTTT. Encoded protein: CASSVGGAETEAFF.

This clonotype was counted at least ten times. The chain uses TRBV9 and TRBJ1-6; no clear D gene. Germline V CDR1 and CDR2: SGDLS, YYNGEE. The CDR3 is 15 amino acids. The V end was cut by 0 bases, the J end by 7 bases, with 11 bases between. The CDR3 bases are TGTGCCAGCAGCGTAGGGACGAATTGGAATTCACCCCTCCACTTT. Protein sequence: CASSVGTNWNSPLHF.

The chain is built from TRBV9 and TRBJ1-2; 7 bases map to TRBD1. Germline V gene data show CDR1 as SGDLS and CDR2 as YYNGEE. V trimming: 4 bases; J trimming: 8 bases; junction bases outside the gene matches: 8. This CDR3 is 13 amino acids long. The chain's CDR3 is CASSPRTGGGYTF. DNA of the CDR3: TGTGCCAGCAGCCCCCGGACAGGAGGCGGCTACACCTTC. The whole variable domain, filled in from reference TRBV9 and TRBJ1-2, reads DSGVTQTPKHLITATGQRVTLRCSPRSGDLSVYWYQQSLDQGLQFLIQYYNGEERAKGNILERFSAQQFPDLHSELNLSSLELGDSALYFCASSPRTGGGYTFGSGTRLTVV.

A few counts support this clonotype. V gene TRBV9 combines with J gene TRBJ2-1; 8 positions match TRBD2. V was pared by 0 bases and J by 2 bases, with 1 base of the junction left unmatched. The length of the CDR3 is 15 residues. In germline, CDR1 is SGDLS, CDR2 YYNGEE. The CDR3 spells CASSVGREAYNEQFF. DNA for the CDR3: TGTGCCAGCAGCGTAGGGCGGGAGGCCTACAATGAGCAGTTCTTC.

This clonotype was picked up a small number of times. The chain joins TRBV9 to TRBJ2-3, with TRBD2 as a possible D gene (5 bases). Deletions cut 3 bases from V and 2 bases from J, with 16 bases between. CDR3 length: 16 amino acids. Per germline, CDR1 SGDLS and CDR2 YYNGEE. CDR3 sequence reads: CASSGSARQITDTQYF. The CDR3 region has the DNA TGTGCCAGCAGCGGTAGCGCCAGACAAATCACAGATACGCAGTATTTT.

V gene TRBV9 combines with J gene TRBJ2-3; 9 bases are a match to TRBD2. With V trimmed by 3 bases and J by 0 bases, 2 bases remained unmatched. CDR3 length: 15 residues. CDR1 SGDLS and CDR2 YYNGEE come from the germline V gene. The CDR3 DNA is TGTGCCAGCAGCGAGCGGGGGGTAAGCACAGATACGCAGTATTTT. Translating it yields CASSERGVSTDTQYF.

The table lists this clonotype with many counts. The chain uses TRBV9 and TRBJ2-1; 9 bases fit TRBD1. The length of the CDR3 is 16 residues. Germline values: CDR1 SGDLS, CDR2 YYNGEE. The J segment lost 7 bases and the V segment lost 4 bases, leaving 12 bases of the junction unmatched. Written as DNA, the CDR3 is TGTGCCAGCAGCCCAGGGACAGGGTCCTACACTAATGAGCAGTTCTTC. Translation gives CASSPGTGSYTNEQFF.